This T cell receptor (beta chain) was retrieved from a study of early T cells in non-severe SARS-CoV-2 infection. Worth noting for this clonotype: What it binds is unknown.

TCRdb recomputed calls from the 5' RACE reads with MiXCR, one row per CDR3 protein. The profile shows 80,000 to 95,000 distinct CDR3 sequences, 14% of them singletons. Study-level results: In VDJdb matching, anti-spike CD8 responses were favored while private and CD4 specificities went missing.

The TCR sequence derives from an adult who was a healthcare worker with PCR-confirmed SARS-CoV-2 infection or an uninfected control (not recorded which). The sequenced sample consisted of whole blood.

CDR3 coding DNA: TGTGCCAGCAGCGAGCCCCGGGACTCCGCCTACGAGCAGTACTTC. Translating it yields CASSEPRDSAYEQYF. The rearrangement links TRBV7-9 to TRBJ2-7; D possibly corresponds to TRBD2 (6 bases). Trimming left V 5 bases short and J 2 bases short, with 16 bases between. The CDR3 runs to 15 residues. Germline CDR1 SEHNR, CDR2 FQNEAQ (reference sequence).